Detailed here is one T cell receptor (beta chain). The antigen is undetermined. The repertoire was sequenced with immunoSEQ multiplex PCR; TCRdb's copy has only in-frame clones and lacks some. The data hold about 140,000 clones, with around 90% observed a single time. This specimen belongs to a study of T cell responses to AZD1222 COVID-19 vaccine. Study-level background: Pooled samples include second doses given at about 4 or 12 weeks.

Points from the study as a whole: As reported, nearly half of all spike-specific TCRs target variant regions that are unmutated. Repertoire sampling was restricted to post-peak T cell response timepoints. Females outnumbered males among donors, who were mostly white British; clonal diversity was possibly underestimated.

The specimen was peripheral blood, collected on day 0 of AZD1222 vaccination. The sequence derives from an adult in good health.

The CDR3 loop reads CASIRTGKTEAFF. The CDR3 nucleotides are TGTGCCAGCATCAGGACAGGGAAAACTGAAGCTTTCTTT. The chain combines TRBV7-8 with TRBJ1-1, with 8 bases matching TRBD1. V shed 7 bases, J shed 5 bases, and the junction held 6 bases outside the gene matches. The CDR3 has 13 amino acids. Germline CDR1 and CDR2: SGHVS and FQNEAQ.